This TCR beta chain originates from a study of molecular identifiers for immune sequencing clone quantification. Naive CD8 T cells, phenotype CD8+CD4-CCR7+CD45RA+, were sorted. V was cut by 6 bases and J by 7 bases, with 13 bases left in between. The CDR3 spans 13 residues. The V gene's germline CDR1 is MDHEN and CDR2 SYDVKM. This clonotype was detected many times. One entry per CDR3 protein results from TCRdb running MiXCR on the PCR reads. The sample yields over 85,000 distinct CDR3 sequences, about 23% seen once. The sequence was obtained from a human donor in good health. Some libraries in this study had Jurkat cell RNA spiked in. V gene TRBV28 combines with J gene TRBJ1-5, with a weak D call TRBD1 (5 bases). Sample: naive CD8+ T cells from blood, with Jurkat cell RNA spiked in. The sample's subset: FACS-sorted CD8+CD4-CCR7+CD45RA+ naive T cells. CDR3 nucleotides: TGTGCCAGCAGGCCTGGGGGGTGGCAGCCCCAGCATTTT. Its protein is CASRPGGWQPQHF.